The T cell receptor beta chain under discussion was sequenced for a study of blood T cells in healthy people across ages. Worth noting for this clonotype: Its antigen is currently unknown.

Primers used in a second PCR of about 6 to 11 cycles were a sample-barcoded 5' primer and a J-beta primer mix. TCRdb re-called the 5' RACE reads through MiXCR, storing one row per CDR3 protein. The table has under 2 million distinct CDR3 sequences, 30% to 35% seen once. CDR1 is MNHEY and CDR2 is SVGAGI in the germline V gene. CDR3 length equals 15 residues. V was clipped by 5 bases and J by 6 bases; unmatched bases: 8. PBMCs numbering at least 7 million were isolated per sample. Overall study results and limits: Without sorted subsets, naive and antigen-experienced compartments could not be conclusively compared.

This receptor was taken from a woman aged 25 to 39 in good health. V usage is TRBV6-5 and J usage is TRBJ2-3; 10 bases are a match to TRBD2. Source material: blood. The CDR3 sequence is CASSIAGGLGDTQYF. The CDR3, as DNA: TGTGCCAGCAGTATAGCGGGAGGCCTAGGGGATACGCAGTATTTT.